This T cell receptor beta chain originates from a study of blood T cell repertoires in COVID-19. Across the whole study: In each case, the material was cDNA or gDNA derived from T cells, B-cell-depleted T cells, or PBMCs.

Some clones are missing from TCRdb's copy, which holds only in-frame ones; the method was immunoSEQ multiplex PCR. Of under 30,000 clones in the sample, approximately 93% were seen once. This CDR3 comprises 14 residues. Trimming cost V 5 bases and J 4 bases; bases outside gene matches: 6. Germline lookup yields CDR1 SGHRS and CDR2 YFSETQ. The chain carries TRBV5-1 and TRBJ2-1; 7 positions agree with TRBD1. The sequence came from a human donor with active COVID-19. The donor label of this sample is uncertain. Sequenced material: peripheral blood. CDR3 nucleotides: TGCGCCAGCAGTCTGGGGACAGATTACAATGAGCAGTTCTTC. Encoded protein: CASSLGTDYNEQFF.